The 3 T cell receptor beta chains reported below all come from one sample, sequenced in a study of cytomegalovirus exposure and HLA in healthy donors. PCR amplification relied on 60 Vbeta primers (plus 13 Jbeta primers). Generated by immunoSEQ multiplex PCR, the TCRdb table keeps only in-frame clones and is missing some. The sample has approximately 120,000 clones; 77% are singletons. Sequenced input: PBMCs. All receptors come from a woman in her thirties or forties in good health and CMV-seropositive.

In DNA, the CDR3 is TGCGCCAGCAGTGAGTCTAGCGGGAGGGTCGAGGAGCAGTTCTTC. Protein sequence: CASSESSGRVEEQFF. This rearrangement joins TRBV10-1 to TRBJ2-1, with TRBD2 identical over 11 bases. Germline loops: CDR1 WNHNN, CDR2 SYGVQD (reference sequence). V lost 0 bases to trimming and J lost 10 bases; unmatched junction nucleotides: 5. The CDR3 length is 15 residues.

This CDR3 is CASSPGQGGMNQPQHF. The CDR3 bases are TGCGCCAGCAGCCCGGGACAGGGGGGCATGAATCAGCCCCAGCATTTT. The chain is built from TRBV4-1 and TRBJ1-5; 11 bases map to TRBD1. This CDR3 comprises 16 residues. V gave up 4 bases and J gave up 4 bases; unmatched junction bases: 6. CDR1 is MGHRA and CDR2 is YSYEKL in the germline V gene.

The CDR3 loop is CASSVGRAPHNEQFF. The CDR3 DNA follows: TGTGCCAGCAGCGTAGGGAGAGCCCCTCACAATGAGCAGTTCTTC. The chain combines TRBV9 with TRBJ2-1, with D unclear. CDR1 and CDR2 (germline): SGDLS, YYNGEE. V was trimmed by 0 bases and J by 5 bases, leaving 12 bases between them. The CDR3 length is 15 residues.